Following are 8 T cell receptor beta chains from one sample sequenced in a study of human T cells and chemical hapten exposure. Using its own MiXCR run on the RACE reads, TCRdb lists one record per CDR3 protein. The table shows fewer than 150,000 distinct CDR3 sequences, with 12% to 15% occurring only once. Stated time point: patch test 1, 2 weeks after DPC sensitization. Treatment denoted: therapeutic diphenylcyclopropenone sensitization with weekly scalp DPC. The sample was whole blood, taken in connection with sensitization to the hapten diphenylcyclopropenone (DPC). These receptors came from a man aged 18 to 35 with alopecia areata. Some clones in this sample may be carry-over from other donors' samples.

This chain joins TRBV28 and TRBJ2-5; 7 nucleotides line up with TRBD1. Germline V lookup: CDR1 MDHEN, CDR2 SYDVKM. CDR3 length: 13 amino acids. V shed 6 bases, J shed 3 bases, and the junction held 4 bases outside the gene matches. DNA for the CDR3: TGTGCCAGCAGGGAAACAGGGGAAGAGACCCAGTACTTC. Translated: CASRETGEETQYF.

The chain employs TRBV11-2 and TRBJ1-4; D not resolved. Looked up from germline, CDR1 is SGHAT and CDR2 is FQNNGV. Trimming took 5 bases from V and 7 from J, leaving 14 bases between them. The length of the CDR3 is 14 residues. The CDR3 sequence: CASSRDAGVEKLFF. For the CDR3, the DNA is TGTGCCAGCAGCCGAGATGCTGGGGTTGAAAAACTGTTTTTT.

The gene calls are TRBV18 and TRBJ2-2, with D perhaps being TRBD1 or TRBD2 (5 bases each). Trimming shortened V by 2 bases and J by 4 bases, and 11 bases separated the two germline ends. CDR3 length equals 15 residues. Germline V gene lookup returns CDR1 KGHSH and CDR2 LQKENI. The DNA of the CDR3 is TGTGCCAGCTCACCATCCCGGGGCACCACCGGGGAGCTGTTTTTT. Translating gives CASSPSRGTTGELFF.

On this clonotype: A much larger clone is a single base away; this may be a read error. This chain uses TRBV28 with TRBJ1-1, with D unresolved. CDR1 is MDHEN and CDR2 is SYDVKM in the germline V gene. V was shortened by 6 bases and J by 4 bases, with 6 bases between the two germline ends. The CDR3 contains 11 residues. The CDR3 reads CASSPTTEAFF. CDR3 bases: TGTGCCAGCAGCCCGACCACTGAAGCTTTCTTT. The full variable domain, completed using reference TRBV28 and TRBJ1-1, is DVKVTQSSRYLVKRTGEKVFLECVQDMDHENMFWYRQDPGLGLRLIYFSYDVKMKEKGDIPEGYSVSREKKERFSLILESASTNQTSMYLCASSPTTEAFFGQGTRLTVV.

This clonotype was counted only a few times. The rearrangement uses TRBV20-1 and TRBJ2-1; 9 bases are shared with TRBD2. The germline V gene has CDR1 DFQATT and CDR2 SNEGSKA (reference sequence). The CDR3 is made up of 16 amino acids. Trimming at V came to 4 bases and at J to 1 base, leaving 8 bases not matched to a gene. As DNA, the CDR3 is TGCAGTGCTATAGCGGGGGAGTCCGTATCCTACAATGAGCAGTTCTTC. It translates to CSAIAGESVSYNEQFF.

CDR3 sequence: CASSESGLEAFF. DNA for the CDR3: TGTGCCAGCAGTGAATCAGGACTTGAAGCTTTCTTT. The chain has TRBV2 and TRBJ1-1; D remains unclear. The CDR3 runs 12 residues. The germline V and J ends were trimmed by 2 bases and 7 bases, with 8 bases remaining between them. CDR1 is SNHLY and CDR2 is FYNNEI in the germline V gene.

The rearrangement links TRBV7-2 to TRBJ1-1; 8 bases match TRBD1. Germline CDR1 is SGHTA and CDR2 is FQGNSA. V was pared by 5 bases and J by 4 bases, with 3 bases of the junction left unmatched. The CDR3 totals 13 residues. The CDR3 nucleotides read TGTGCCAGCAGCACGGACAGGGCCACTGAAGCTTTCTTT. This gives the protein CASSTDRATEAFF.

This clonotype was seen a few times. CDR3 sequence: CSVQTGVGYTF. The CDR3 coding sequence is TGCAGCGTTCAGACAGGGGTTGGCTACACCTTC. The chain joins TRBV29-1 to TRBJ1-2; 8 bases are shared with TRBD1. Trimming removed 5 bases from V and 7 bases from J; junction bases left unmatched: 3. The CDR3 spans 11 residues. Germline CDR1 reads SQVTM; CDR2 reads ANQGSEA.